A selection of T cell receptor beta chains follows, all from one sample in a study of cytotoxic CD8 clonotypes in ibrutinib-treated CLL. The data were produced by immunoSEQ multiplex PCR, yet TCRdb's version contains in-frame clones alone and is incomplete. The data hold some 350,000 clones, with about 61% observed a single time. Sequences were derived from PBMCs, sampled after 36 months of ibrutinib treatment. Receptor source: a human donor with chronic lymphocytic leukemia. Both conserved end residues are part of each CDR3. The D gene is left open where the match is weak. Where a row states a size, it is once, few, many or the class of an expanded clone; other rows omit it.

J gene | V gene | D gene | clone size | CDR3 DNA | CDR3 protein
TRBJ2-4 | TRBV9 | TRBD2 | once | TGTGCCAGCAGCCGGGGGGGATTAGCCAAAAACATTCAGTACTTC | CASSRGGLAKNIQYF
TRBJ2-1 | TRBV4-1 | TRBD2 | - | TGCGCCAGCAGCCGACGACTAGCGGAATACAATGAGCAGTTCTTC | CASSRRLAEYNEQFF
TRBJ2-7 | TRBV5-4 | TRBD2 | - | TGTGCCAGCAGCTCGGGACTAGTAGTATCCTACGAGCAGTACTTC | CASSSGLVVSYEQYF
TRBJ2-2 | TRBV9 | - | once | TGTGCCAGCAGCGCCCGACCCTCAGGGCCAAACACCGGGGAGCTGTTTTTT | CASSARPSGPNTGELFF
TRBJ1-1 | TRBV19 | - | once | TGTGCCAGTACTCCGGGGCCATCCAGGAACACTGAAGCTTTCTTT | CASTPGPSRNTEAFF
TRBJ2-7 | TRBV2 | - | - | TGTGCCAGCAGTGAGCCCGGGACTTCCTACGAGCAGTACTTC | CASSEPGTSYEQYF
TRBJ1-4 | TRBV7-2 | - | - | TGTGCCAGCAGCTATCTTCCAGTTTACACTAATGAAAAACTGTTTTTT | CASSYLPVYTNEKLFF
TRBJ2-4 | TRBV13 | - | - | TGTGCCAGCAGCTTAAACCCAGGAAGGGGTGTGGACATTCAGTACTTC | CASSLNPGRGVDIQYF
TRBJ2-7 | TRBV19 | - | - | TGTGCCAGTAGTATCTCCGGGACGGCCTTATCCTACGAGCAGTACTTC | CASSISGTALSYEQYF
TRBJ1-1 | TRBV28 | - | - | TGTGCCAGCAGTTTCAGGGGTCTGTTCACTGAAGCTTTCTTT | CASSFRGLFTEAFF
TRBJ2-7 | TRBV15 | TRBD2 | - | TGTGCCACCAGCGGTAGGACTAGCGGAGGCCTCTCCTACGAGCAGTACTTC | CATSGRTSGGLSYEQYF
TRBJ2-1 | TRBV4-1 | - | - | TGCGCCAGCAGCTACTCGGGGGGCCGGAACAATGAGCAGTTCTTC | CASSYSGGRNNEQFF
TRBJ1-5 | TRBV27 | - | - | TGTGCCAGCAGTTTAAGCAATCAGCCCCAGCATTTT | CASSLSNQPQHF
TRBJ1-2 | TRBV4-1 | - | - | TGCGCCAGCAGCCCCGTGAGGGCAAACTATGGCTACACCTTC | CASSPVRANYGYTF
TRBJ1-2 | TRBV29-1 | TRBD1 | once | TGCAGCGTTGGGACAGGGCTATTTAACTATGGCTACACCTTC | CSVGTGLFNYGYTF
TRBJ2-7 | TRBV5-6 | - | - | TGTGCCAGCAGCTTGGGGACAACTGTTTACGAGCAGTACTTC | CASSLGTTVYEQYF
TRBJ1-5 | TRBV29-1 | - | - | TGCAGCGCCGCAGGGATCAATCAGCCCCAGCATTTT | CSAAGINQPQHF
TRBJ2-7 | TRBV6-1 | TRBD2 | - | TGTGCCAGCAGTCCGGGACTAGCGCATAAGCAGTACTTC | CASSPGLAHKQYF
TRBJ2-3 | TRBV7-2 | - | - | TGTGCCAGCAGCTTATGGGGGCAAGATACGCAGTATTTT | CASSLWGQDTQYF
TRBJ2-1 | TRBV4-1 | - | - | TGCGCCAGCAGCCAACAGGGGGGCCATGAGCAGTTCTTC | CASSQQGGHEQFF
TRBJ1-2 | TRBV9 | TRBD1 | few | TGTGCCAGCAGCGACTCCGGGACAGGGCGGGGCTATGGCTACACCTTC | CASSDSGTGRGYGYTF
TRBJ2-7 | TRBV2 | - | - | TGTGCCAGCAGTGAAAGAGGGGCCTCCTACGAGCAGTACTTC | CASSERGASYEQYF
TRBJ2-1 | TRBV4-1 | - | - | TGCGCCAGCAGCCAAGTTTCCAGGGCCTACAATGAGCAGTTCTTC | CASSQVSRAYNEQFF
TRBJ2-5 | TRBV11-3 | - | - | TGTGCCAGCAGCGACCGGGACTACCAAGAGACCCAGTACTTC | CASSDRDYQETQYF
TRBJ1-2 | TRBV14 | - | few | TGTGCCAGCAGCCAAGGACAGCCGTACACCTTC | CASSQGQPYTF
TRBJ2-3 | TRBV9 | - | - | TGTGCCAGCAGCCTTCGACTAGTCCTATCTAGCACAGATACGCAGTATTTT | CASSLRLVLSSTDTQYF
TRBJ2-7 | TRBV5-1 | - | - | TGCGCCAGCAGCTTCGGACTGAGCTCCTACGAGCAGTACTTC | CASSFGLSSYEQYF
TRBJ2-3 | TRBV6-1 | TRBD2 | few | TGTGCCAGCAGTGAATACCTAAGCGGGGGGACTGGGGATACGCAGTATTTT | CASSEYLSGGTGDTQYF
TRBJ1-2 | TRBV2 | - | few | TGTGCCAGCAGTGAAGAGGGAGACTATGGCTACACCTTC | CASSEEGDYGYTF
TRBJ2-4 | TRBV4-3 | TRBD2 | - | TGCGCCAGCAGCCATGGACTAGCGGCTGCGGACATTCAGTACTTC | CASSHGLAAADIQYF
TRBJ1-2 | TRBV18 | - | - | TGTGCCAGCTCACCACTAACCCGGGGTAACTATGGCTACACCTTC | CASSPLTRGNYGYTF
TRBJ2-3 | TRBV7-9 | TRBD2 | - | TGTGCCAGCAGCCATGGGACTAGCGGGAGTATCTCCAATACGCAGTATTTT | CASSHGTSGSISNTQYF
TRBJ1-1 | TRBV11-3 | - | - | TGTGCCAGCAGCTTAGATCCAACAGGGTCTGAAGCTTTCTTT | CASSLDPTGSEAFF
TRBJ2-2 | TRBV7-7 | - | few | TGTGCCAGCAGCGCAGCCGGGGATCAGGAGCTGTTTTTT | CASSAAGDQELFF
TRBJ2-5 | TRBV4-1 | - | - | TGCGCCAGCAGCCAATCACAAGAGACCCAGTACTTC | CASSQSQETQYF